A single sample is the source of the 26 T cell receptor beta chains below, sequenced in a study of T cell responses to AZD1222 COVID-19 vaccine. Clones were read by immunoSEQ multiplex PCR, and TCRdb kept only the in-frame ones, dropping some. This table holds some 100,000 clones, 86% found once. The sample was peripheral blood, taken on day 0 of AZD1222 vaccination. These receptors were collected from an adult in good health.

The CDR3 here is CASSIKKQANLYNEQFF. For the CDR3, the DNA is TGTGCCAGTAGTATAAAGAAACAGGCAAATCTTTACAATGAGCAGTTCTTC. V and J are TRBV19 and TRBJ2-1, with a tentative D call TRBD1 (5 bases). Trimming took 2 bases from V and 4 from J, leaving 18 bases between them. The CDR3 extends over 17 amino acids. Germline-derived CDR1 and CDR2 are LNHDA and SQIVND (reference sequence). Complete variable domain (other parts from reference TRBV19 and TRBJ2-1): DGGITQSPKYLFRKEGQNVTLSCEQNLNHDAMYWYRQDPGQGLRLIYYSQIVNDFQKGDIAEGYSVSREKKESFPLTVTSAQKNPTAFYLCASSIKKQANLYNEQFFGPGTRLTVL.

J is TRBJ1-4 and V is TRBV4-1, with D unresolved. The V end was cut by 2 bases, the J end by 6 bases, with 4 bases between. Germline CDR1 and CDR2: MGHRA and YSYEKL. This CDR3 is 12 amino acids long. CDR3 region: CASSQPYEKLFF. The CDR3 DNA reads as TGCGCCAGCAGCCAACCGTATGAAAAACTGTTTTTT.

V gene TRBV7-9 combines with J gene TRBJ2-7, with 11 bases identical to TRBD2. CDR1 is SEHNR, CDR2 FQNEAQ, per germline (reference sequence). The CDR3 covers 15 residues. Unmatched junction bases numbered 7, after V lost 5 bases and J lost 4 bases. CDR3 DNA sequence: TGTGCCAGCAGCCCCCCCCCTAGCGGGAGGTACGAGCAGTACTTC. Protein sequence: CASSPPPSGRYEQYF.

The V call is TRBV21-1, the J call TRBJ2-7; the D call TRBD2 from the table was never checked on the DNA. TRBV21-1 is a documented pseudogene. CDR3 size: 20 residues. The CDR3 sequence is CASSKTRGGDTGILTHEQYF. CDR3 DNA sequence: TGTGCCAGCAGCAAAACCCGCGGGGGAGATACCGGGATCCTAACCCACGAGCAGTACTTC.

Only one count was recorded for this clone. The gene calls are TRBV5-6 and TRBJ1-6; 8 nucleotides match TRBD1. Losses at the gene ends were 4 bases for V and 7 bases for J; bases not matched to a gene: 4. CDR3 size: 14 residues. Germline CDR1 and CDR2: SGHDT and YYEEEE. The CDR3 DNA sequence: TGTGCCAGCAGCATCGGACAGGGAAATTCACCCCTCCACTTT. Translation: CASSIGQGNSPLHF.

The count of this clone is one. The chain joins TRBV11-2 to TRBJ2-7; D is undetermined. The CDR3 extends over 11 amino acids. Germline V CDR1 and CDR2: SGHAT, FQNNGV. V dropped 5 bases and J dropped 4 bases, with 6 bases sitting between them. The CDR3 DNA reads TGTGCCAGCAGCCCTAAATACGAGCAGTACTTC. It translates to CASSPKYEQYF.

The CDR3 coding sequence is TGCAGCGTTCCAAGGGGGGGGTATGGCTACACCTTC. This gives the protein CSVPRGGYGYTF. This chain connects TRBV29-1 to TRBJ1-2, with D perhaps matching TRBD1 (6 bases). This CDR3 has 12 amino acids. Germline CDR1 SQVTM, CDR2 ANQGSEA. Trimming left V 5 bases short and J 5 bases short, with 12 bases between.

V usage is TRBV7-9 and J usage is TRBJ1-1; TRBD1 aligns across 10 bases. The CDR3 runs to 16 residues. Germline CDR1 SEHNR, CDR2 FQNEAQ (reference sequence). Trimming took 5 bases from V and 6 from J; bases not matched to a gene: 12. The CDR3 spells CASSPRQGATGSEAFF. CDR3 sequence (DNA): TGTGCCAGCAGCCCGAGACAGGGGGCCACGGGGTCTGAAGCTTTCTTT. The entire variable domain, with the rest obtained from reference TRBV7-9 and TRBJ1-1, is as follows: DTGVSQNPRHKITKRGQNVTFRCDPISEHNRLYWYRQTLGQGPEFLTYFQNEAQLEKSRLLSDRFSAERPKGSFSTLEIQRTEQGDSAMYLCASSPRQGATGSEAFFGQGTRLTVV.

The chain carries TRBV6-2 or TRBV6-3 and TRBJ2-1; 9 nucleotides agree with TRBD2. V trimming: 5 bases; J trimming: 5 bases; junction bases outside the gene matches: 7. Germline loops: CDR1 MNHEY, CDR2 SVGEGT. The CDR3 length is 15 residues. Here the CDR3 DNA reads TGTGCCAGCAGTAAACCCCTAGCGGGGCACAATGAGCAGTTCTTC. This codes for CASSKPLAGHNEQFF.

The V gene is TRBV4-3, the J gene TRBJ2-3, with D unresolved. CDR1 and CDR2 from the germline V gene are LGHNA and YSLEER. V was pared by 0 bases and J by 12 bases, with 25 bases between. CDR3 length: 17 residues. The CDR3 reads CASSQEPGRYSPVTQYF. For the CDR3, the DNA is TGCGCCAGCAGCCAAGAACCGGGCAGGTACAGTCCCGTTACCCAGTATTTT.

V is TRBV15 and J is TRBJ1-1, with 10 bases aligning to TRBD1. CDR1 LNHNV and CDR2 YYDKDF come from the germline V gene (reference sequence). Trimming removed 2 bases from V and 10 bases from J; junction bases left unmatched: 7. This CDR3 spans 14 amino acids. CDR3 amino acids: CATSRQYRDRGAFF. Here the CDR3 DNA reads TGTGCCACCAGCAGACAATACCGGGACAGGGGAGCTTTCTTT.

CDR3 residues: CASSQAPGFGQPQHF. The CDR3 DNA reads TGCGCCAGCAGCCAAGCCCCAGGGTTTGGTCAGCCCCAGCATTTT. J is TRBJ1-5 and V is TRBV4-3; a possible D gene is TRBD1 (5 bases). Germline CDR1 and CDR2: LGHNA and YSLEER. The CDR3 extends over 15 amino acids. With 1 base removed from V and 6 bases from J, the gap between germline ends came to 13 bases.

The rearrangement links TRBV28 to TRBJ1-3, with a possible D match to TRBD1 (5 bases). V was cut by 6 bases and J by 2 bases, with 11 bases left in between. This CDR3 has 14 amino acids. In germline, CDR1 is MDHEN, CDR2 SYDVKM. This CDR3 reads CASSKTVTGNTIYF. DNA of the CDR3: TGTGCCAGCAGCAAGACAGTAACTGGAAACACCATATATTTT.

This clone appeared a few times. The chain combines TRBV7-2 with TRBJ1-3; D not certain. The V and J ends lost 1 base and 5 bases respectively, with 12 bases between them. CDR1 and CDR2 from the germline V gene are SGHTA and FQGNSA. The CDR3 has 15 residues. DNA of the CDR3: TGTGCCAGCAGCTTAGGGCCGACGGAGAGAAACACCATATATTTT. Protein: CASSLGPTERNTIYF.

This rearrangement joins TRBV7-9 to TRBJ1-2; 8 nucleotides align to TRBD1. In germline, CDR1 is SEHNR, CDR2 FQNEAQ (reference sequence). The CDR3 covers 15 residues. V was clipped by 3 bases and J by 6 bases; unmatched bases: 9. The CDR3 reads CASSLDSGGRNGYTF. CDR3 nucleotide sequence: TGTGCCAGCAGCTTGGACTCAGGGGGCAGAAATGGCTACACCTTC.

The chain recombines TRBV4-3 with TRBJ2-1; TRBD2 matches 10 bases. Trimming removed 3 bases from V and 5 bases from J; junction bases left unmatched: 4. The CDR3 is made up of 15 amino acids. Per the germline V gene, CDR1 is LGHNA and CDR2 is YSLEER. The CDR3 DNA reads as TGCGCCAGCAGCCAGAGTAGCGGGAGGCACAATGAGCAGTTCTTC. The encoded protein is CASSQSSGRHNEQFF.

The chain joins TRBV5-4 to TRBJ2-1, with TRBD1 matching over 10 bases. The CDR3 contains 15 residues. The V gene's germline CDR1 is SGHNT and CDR2 YYREEE (reference sequence). The ends lost 3 bases at V and 6 bases at J; junction bases unmatched: 6. The DNA for the CDR3 is TGTGCCAGCAGCTCACGACAGGGGGCGGCCAATGAGCAGTTCTTC. Protein product: CASSSRQGAANEQFF. Full variable domain (missing parts from reference TRBV5-4 and TRBJ2-1): ETGVTQSPTHLIKTRGQQVTLRCSSQSGHNTVSWYQQALGQGPQFIFQYYREEENGRGNFPPRFSGLQFPNYSSELNVNALELDDSALYLCASSSRQGAANEQFFGPGTRLTVL.

The rearrangement uses TRBV28 and TRBJ1-1; the D is unclear. The germline V gene has CDR1 MDHEN and CDR2 SYDVKM. V dropped 4 bases and J dropped 1 base, with 13 bases sitting between them. The CDR3 has 15 amino acids. Here the CDR3 reads CASSSPWGTNTEAFF. The CDR3 region has the DNA TGTGCCAGCAGTTCCCCTTGGGGAACGAACACTGAAGCTTTCTTT.

The rearrangement joins TRBV7-3 to TRBJ2-7; D may be TRBD1 or TRBD2 (6 bases each). The CDR3 consists of 14 residues. CDR1 SGHTA and CDR2 FQGTGA come from the germline V gene. Trimming stripped 5 bases from V and 5 bases from J, with 16 bases between. CDR3 amino acids: CASSRGQGRDEQYF. The DNA for the CDR3 is TGTGCCAGCAGCCGGGGGCAGGGGCGAGACGAGCAGTACTTC.

V usage is TRBV9 and J usage is TRBJ2-7; D might be TRBD2 (6 bases). The CDR3 extends over 13 amino acids. V lost 3 bases to trimming and J lost 6 bases, with 13 bases between them. Germline V gene data show CDR1 as SGDLS and CDR2 as YYNGEE. CDR3 residues: CASSAAEGVEQYF. The CDR3 DNA reads as TGTGCCAGCAGCGCGGCGGAGGGTGTCGAGCAGTACTTC.

V gene TRBV9 combines with J gene TRBJ2-2; 13 bases align to TRBD2. Germline V gene sequence: CDR1 SGDLS, CDR2 YYNGEE. The CDR3 sequence is 19 residues long. The junction had 10 bases not matched to a gene; V was cut back by 0 bases and J by 5 bases. The CDR3 sequence: CASSVAGGTSGTRTGELFF. As DNA, the CDR3 is TGTGCCAGCAGCGTAGCCGGAGGGACTAGCGGGACCCGTACCGGGGAGCTGTTTTTT.

V gene TRBV28 combines with J gene TRBJ1-2, with D possibly being TRBD1 (5 bases). V lost 5 bases and J lost 4, with 23 bases in between. The CDR3 runs 17 residues. Germline V gene data show CDR1 as MDHEN and CDR2 as SYDVKM. The CDR3 here is CASSPNPRRTSLYGYTF. For the CDR3, the DNA is TGTGCCAGCAGTCCCAACCCGCGTCGGACATCCCTCTATGGCTACACCTTC.

The chain recombines TRBV6-5 with TRBJ1-1; no definite D call. Trimming cost V 9 bases and J 8 bases, with 19 bases left between them. CDR1 is MNHEY and CDR2 is SVGAGI in the germline V gene. The CDR3 has 13 residues. The CDR3 sequence: CASRNRAHGEAFF. The CDR3 DNA reads as TGTGCCAGTCGAAACCGGGCCCACGGGGAAGCTTTCTTT.

This clone was recorded once. In DNA form, the CDR3 reads TGTGCCAGCTCACCACCGGACAGGATCAATCAGCCCCAGCATTTT. It codes for CASSPPDRINQPQHF. The genes are TRBV18 and TRBJ1-5, with 7 bases fitting TRBD1. The CDR3 runs to 15 residues. J gave up 3 bases and V 0 bases, and 2 bases lay outside the gene matches. Germline CDR1 reads KGHSH; CDR2 reads LQKENI.

The genes are TRBV28 and TRBJ1-3, with D maybe TRBD1 (6 bases). Looked up from germline, CDR1 is MDHEN and CDR2 is SYDVKM. V dropped 5 bases and J dropped 0 bases, with 11 bases sitting between them. This CDR3 has 15 residues. The DNA of the CDR3 is TGTGCCAGCAGTCGTGGACAGCTCTCTGGAAACACCATATATTTT. Its protein is CASSRGQLSGNTIYF.

The chain combines TRBV28 with TRBJ1-4; D is ambiguous. V was pared by 3 bases and J by 6 bases, with 5 bases between. CDR3 size: 12 residues. Germline-derived CDR1 and CDR2 are MDHEN and SYDVKM. The CDR3 loop is CASSLSHEKLFF. The CDR3 bases are TGTGCCAGCAGTTTGTCTCATGAAAAACTGTTTTTT.